The clone carrying this TCR beta chain was seen repeatedly, ten times or more. The data belong to a study of identical twins. TCRdb reanalysed the 5' RACE reads using MiXCR and keeps one entry per CDR3 protein. Of 500,000 to 600,000 distinct CDR3 sequences in the sample, approximately 22% were seen once. V was pared by 4 bases and J by 1 base, with 8 bases between. Germline-derived CDR1 and CDR2 are SGHRS and YFSETQ. This CDR3 region has 13 residues. The same data also went into a second study, on T cells expressing NK-cell markers.

The specimen was CD4+ T cells sorted from blood. This TCR came from a woman between 18 and 29 years old in good health. This rearrangement joins TRBV5-1 to TRBJ1-1; D is unresolved. CDR3 protein: CASSPDGNTEAFF. CDR3 sequence (DNA): TGCGCCAGCAGCCCCGACGGGAACACTGAAGCTTTCTTT.